This T cell receptor (beta chain) emerged from a study of T cell responses to AZD1222 COVID-19 vaccine. Germline V gene sequence: CDR1 LNHNV, CDR2 YYDKDF (reference sequence). The CDR3 runs 15 residues. V lost 0 bases and J 6 bases, leaving 11 bases between the germline ends. The table came from immunoSEQ multiplex PCR; TCRdb's copy has only in-frame clones and leaves some out. Found here are more than 150,000 clones, around 94% of them singletons; the top ten hold approximately 1.5%. Sequencing used peripheral blood, obtained 28 days after the second AZD1222 dose. The chain uses TRBV15 and TRBJ1-4; a possible D gene is TRBD1 (5 bases). The receptor comes from an adult who received the AZD1222 COVID-19 vaccine. The CDR3 DNA follows: TGTGCCACCAGCAGAGAGTGGCAGGGAGATGAAAAACTGTTTTTT. It translates to CATSREWQGDEKLFF.